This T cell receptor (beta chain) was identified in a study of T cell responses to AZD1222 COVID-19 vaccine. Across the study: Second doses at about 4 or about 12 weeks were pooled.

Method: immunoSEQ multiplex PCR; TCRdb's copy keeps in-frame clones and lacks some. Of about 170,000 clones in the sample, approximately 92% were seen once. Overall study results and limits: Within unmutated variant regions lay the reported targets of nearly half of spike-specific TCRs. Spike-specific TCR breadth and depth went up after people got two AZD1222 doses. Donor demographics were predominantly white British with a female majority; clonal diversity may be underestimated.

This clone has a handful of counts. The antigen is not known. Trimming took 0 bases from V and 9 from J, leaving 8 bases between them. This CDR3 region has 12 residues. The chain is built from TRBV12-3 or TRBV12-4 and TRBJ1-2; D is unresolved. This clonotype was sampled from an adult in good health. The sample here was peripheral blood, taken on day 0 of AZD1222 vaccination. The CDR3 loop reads CASSLAADSYTF. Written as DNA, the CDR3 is TGTGCCAGCAGTTTAGCGGCAGACAGCTACACCTTC.